These 13 T cell receptor beta chains were sequenced from one sample in a study of cytomegalovirus exposure and HLA in healthy donors. Primers included in the PCR were 60 Vbeta and 13 Jbeta primers. Method: immunoSEQ multiplex PCR; TCRdb's copy keeps in-frame clones and lacks some. Among 150,000 to 200,000 clones listed, about 75% were seen once. The specimen sequenced was PBMCs. Source of these receptors: a male donor in good health and CMV-seronegative.

V gene TRBV5-1 combines with J gene TRBJ2-5; D is possibly TRBD2 (5 bases). The CDR3 runs to 13 residues. From germline, CDR1 is SGHRS and CDR2 YFSETQ. Trimming shortened V by 3 bases and J by 1 base, and 7 bases separated the two germline ends. This CDR3 is CASSSGSQETQYF. The CDR3 coding sequence is TGCGCCAGCAGCTCGGGGTCCCAAGAGACCCAGTACTTC. The variable domain in full, with the rest retrieved from reference TRBV5-1 and TRBJ2-5, is KAGVTQTPRYLIKTRGQQVTLSCSPISGHRSVSWYQQTPGQGLQFLFEYFSETQRNKGNFPGRFSGRQFSNSRSEMNVSTLELGDSALYLCASSSGSQETQYFGPGTRLLVL.

The chain joins TRBV23-1 to TRBJ2-7; TRBD2 aligns across 13 bases. Being an ORF, TRBV23-1 has a function that is uncertain. V shed 4 bases, J shed 0 bases, and the junction held 12 bases outside the gene matches. CDR3 size: 19 residues. CDR3 residues: CASSRISGTSGDSSYEQYF. CDR3 bases: TGCGCCAGCAGTCGTATTTCCGGGACTAGCGGGGATAGCTCCTACGAGCAGTACTTC.

The J gene is TRBJ2-1, the V gene TRBV29-1; a possible D gene is TRBD2 (6 bases). Trimming pared 4 bases from V and 3 bases from J, leaving 13 bases between. CDR3 length equals 14 residues. CDR1 SQVTM and CDR2 ANQGSEA come from the germline V gene. The CDR3 loop reads CSVVDTGVYNEQFF. DNA of the CDR3: TGCAGCGTTGTTGATACGGGGGTCTACAATGAGCAGTTCTTC.

This chain uses TRBV2 with TRBJ2-1; possibly TRBD1 for D (5 bases). Germline CDR1 is SNHLY and CDR2 is FYNNEI. The CDR3 sequence is 15 residues long. Trimming shortened V by 6 bases and J by 6 bases, and 18 bases separated the two germline ends. The CDR3 nucleotides read TGTGCCAGCAGGGCCGCAGGGCAGGCGACCAATGAGCAGTTCTTC. It specifies CASRAAGQATNEQFF.

The chain employs TRBV5-1 and TRBJ2-1; 8 nucleotides line up with TRBD2. V dropped 5 bases and J dropped 5; count of bases not matched to a gene: 9. The CDR3 has 15 residues. The V gene's germline CDR1 is SGHRS and CDR2 YFSETQ. The CDR3 reads CASRSIAGPHNEQFF. In nucleotides, the CDR3 is TGCGCCAGCAGATCCATAGCGGGACCCCACAATGAGCAGTTCTTC.

CDR3 residues: CASTVTSGPTDEQFF. Written as DNA, the CDR3 is TGTGCCAGCACCGTGACTAGCGGCCCTACGGATGAGCAGTTCTTC. The chain couples TRBV7-9 to TRBJ2-1; 9 bases fit TRBD2. This CDR3 region has 15 residues. V lost 7 bases and J lost 8; bases outside the gene matches: 12. CDR1 and CDR2 from the germline V gene are SEHNR and FQNEAQ (reference sequence).

Only a few counts were recorded for this clone. The chain carries TRBV9 and TRBJ2-3, with 7 bases that match TRBD1. The CDR3 runs 16 residues. Unmatched junction bases numbered 10, after V lost 0 bases and J lost 6 bases. From germline, CDR1 is SGDLS and CDR2 YYNGEE. The chain's CDR3 is CASSVVGQVFGDTQYF. Here the CDR3 DNA reads TGTGCCAGCAGCGTAGTAGGACAGGTTTTTGGGGATACGCAGTATTTT.

CDR3: CASSYRDRYTDTQYF. The CDR3 nucleotides read TGTGCCAGCAGCTATCGGGACAGATACACAGATACGCAGTATTTT. The chain is built from TRBV6-5 and TRBJ2-3, with 7 bases fitting TRBD1. V lost 6 bases to trimming and J lost 2 bases; unmatched junction nucleotides: 8. Per germline, CDR1 MNHEY and CDR2 SVGAGI. CDR3 length: 15 amino acids.

This clone is a singleton in its sample. The chain couples TRBV7-9 to TRBJ1-2; 7 bases agree with TRBD1. This CDR3 is 14 amino acids long. The trim removed 4 bases at V and 0 bases at J, leaving 2 bases unmatched. Looked up from germline, CDR1 is SEHNR and CDR2 is FQNEAQ (reference sequence). The CDR3 DNA is TGTGCCAGCAGCTGGACAGGAGCTAACTATGGCTACACCTTC. Protein sequence: CASSWTGANYGYTF.

A single count supports this clone. The chain is built from TRBV10-1 and TRBJ2-4, with TRBD2 matching over 7 bases. Per the germline V gene, CDR1 is WNHNN and CDR2 is SYGVQD (reference sequence). The CDR3 spans 15 residues. The ends lost 2 bases at V and 4 bases at J; junction bases unmatched: 5. The CDR3 loop is CASSEERGAKNIQYF. The CDR3 nucleotides read TGCGCCAGCAGTGAGGAGCGGGGAGCGAAAAACATTCAGTACTTC.

The gene calls are TRBV19 and TRBJ2-5; 8 bases fit TRBD1. Germline values: CDR1 LNHDA, CDR2 SQIVND (reference sequence). The CDR3 loop spans 14 amino acids. V lost 3 bases, J lost 11 bases, and 11 bases stayed unmatched. This CDR3 reads CASSIGTGFRGQYF. Here the CDR3 DNA reads TGTGCCAGTAGTATTGGGACAGGCTTTCGGGGGCAGTACTTC. The full variable domain, its missing parts supplied by reference TRBV19 and TRBJ2-5, is DGGITQSPKYLFRKEGQNVTLSCEQNLNHDAMYWYRQDPGQGLRLIYYSQIVNDFQKGDIAEGYSVSREKKESFPLTVTSAQKNPTAFYLCASSIGTGFRGQYFGPGTRLLVL.

The chain couples TRBV6-5 to TRBJ1-1; TRBD1 matches 9 bases. Looked up from germline, CDR1 is MNHEY and CDR2 is SVGAGI. This CDR3 has 15 amino acids. Trimming removed 5 bases from V and 3 bases from J; junction bases left unmatched: 7. CDR3 nucleotides: TGTGCCAGCAGTGCCGGGACAGGGTATTACACTGAAGCTTTCTTT. As protein: CASSAGTGYYTEAFF.

This clone was seen only a few times. The chain couples TRBV7-2 to TRBJ2-3; 8 positions agree with TRBD2. Germline V gene data show CDR1 as SGHTA and CDR2 as FQGNSA. V was clipped by 5 bases and J by 2 bases; unmatched bases: 9. The CDR3 sequence is 16 residues long. The CDR3 protein is CASSPYGAGVTDTQYF. CDR3 coding DNA: TGTGCCAGCAGCCCCTATGGAGCGGGAGTCACAGATACGCAGTATTTT.